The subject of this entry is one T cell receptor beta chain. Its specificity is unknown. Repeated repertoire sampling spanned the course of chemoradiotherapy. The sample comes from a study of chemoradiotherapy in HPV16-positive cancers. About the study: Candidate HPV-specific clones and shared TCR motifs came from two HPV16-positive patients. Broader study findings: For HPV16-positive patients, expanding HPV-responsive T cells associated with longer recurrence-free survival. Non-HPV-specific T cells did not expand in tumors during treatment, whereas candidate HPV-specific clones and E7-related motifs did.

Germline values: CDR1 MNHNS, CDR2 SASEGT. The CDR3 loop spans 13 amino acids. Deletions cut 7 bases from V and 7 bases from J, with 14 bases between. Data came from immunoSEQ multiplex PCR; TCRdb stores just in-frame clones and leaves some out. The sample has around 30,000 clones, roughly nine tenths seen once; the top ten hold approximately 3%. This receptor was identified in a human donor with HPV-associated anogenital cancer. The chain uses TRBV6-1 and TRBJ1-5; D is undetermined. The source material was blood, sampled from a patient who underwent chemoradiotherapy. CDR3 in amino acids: CASKGIPGQPQHF. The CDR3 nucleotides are TGTGCCAGCAAAGGGATCCCAGGCCAGCCCCAGCATTTT.